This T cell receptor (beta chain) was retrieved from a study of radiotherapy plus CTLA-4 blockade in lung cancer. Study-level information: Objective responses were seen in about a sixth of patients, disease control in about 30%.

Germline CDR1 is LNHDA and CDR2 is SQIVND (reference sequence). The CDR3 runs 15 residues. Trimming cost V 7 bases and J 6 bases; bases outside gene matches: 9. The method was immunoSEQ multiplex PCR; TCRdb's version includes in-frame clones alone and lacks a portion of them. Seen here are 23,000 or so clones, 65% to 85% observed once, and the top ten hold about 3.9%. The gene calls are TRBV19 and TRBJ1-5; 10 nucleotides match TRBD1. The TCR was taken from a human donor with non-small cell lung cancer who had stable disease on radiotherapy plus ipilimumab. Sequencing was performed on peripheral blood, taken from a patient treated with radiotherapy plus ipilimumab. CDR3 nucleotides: TGTGCCAGTAATTCCGGGACAGGGGTGGGTCAGCCCCAGCATTTT. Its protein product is CASNSGTGVGQPQHF.